This paragraph reports one T cell receptor beta chain. Its target is unknown. The authors incorporated unique molecular identifiers into the TCR beta cDNA libraries. Yield was 500,000 or so cDNA molecules from roughly 0.93 to 9.6 million T cells. MiXCR, applied by TCRdb to the PCR reads, yields one record per CDR3 protein. The sample includes over 150,000 distinct CDR3 sequences, 30% to 45% of them seen just once. The entry originates in a study of post-analysis software for immune sequencing data. Study-level points and caveats: The F measure placed samples prepared in the same batch into strongly shared clusters.

This TCR was recovered from a girl aged 10 to 17 with multiple sclerosis. The sample was blood, taken after autologous hematopoietic stem cell transplantation.

The CDR3 DNA follows: TGTGCCACCAGCAGAGAACGGCCAGGGGGCAATCAGCCCCAGCATTTT. It encodes CATSRERPGGNQPQHF. The rearrangement uses TRBV15 and TRBJ1-5, with D perhaps TRBD1 (6 bases). The germline V gene encodes CDR1 LNHNV and CDR2 YYDKDF (reference sequence). Trimming took 0 bases from V and 2 from J, leaving 11 bases between them. This CDR3 contains 16 residues.